This T cell receptor beta chain is drawn from a study of T cell responses to AZD1222 COVID-19 vaccine. Concerning this clone itself: Its antigen remains unidentified.

General study findings and limits: Donors were chiefly white British, with a greater number of females, and clonal diversity was perhaps underestimated.

The method was immunoSEQ multiplex PCR; TCRdb's version includes in-frame clones alone and lacks a portion of them. In the table there are 100,000 to 150,000 clones, about 86% of which are singletons. The CDR3 covers 15 residues. Germline CDR1 is MNHEY and CDR2 is SVGAGI. V shed 0 bases, J shed 1 base, and the junction held 2 bases outside the gene matches. This material consisted of peripheral blood, taken on day 0 of AZD1222 vaccination. This receptor was obtained from an adult in good health. V usage is TRBV6-5 and J usage is TRBJ2-5; 7 bases are a match to TRBD1. CDR3 sequence reads: CASSYSTGIQETQYF. The DNA of the CDR3 is TGTGCCAGCAGTTACTCGACAGGGATCCAAGAGACCCAGTACTTC.